Included here is one T cell receptor beta chain sequence, with context. Antigen unknown. The CDR3 runs 14 residues. Germline assignment: CDR1 SNHLY and CDR2 FYNNEI. Trimming took 6 bases from V and 4 from J, leaving 12 bases between them. The sample is drawn from a study of OX40 agonist ivuxolimab in advanced cancers. Patients with autoimmune history or systemic immunosuppression were excluded. Regarding the study as a whole: The 0.1-3.0 mg/kg partial responders had among the lowest clonal expansion.

The repertoire was sequenced with immunoSEQ multiplex PCR; TCRdb's copy has only in-frame clones and lacks some. The table lists 35,000 to 45,000 clones, 74% of them singletons. This TCR derives from an adult with an advanced solid tumor such as melanoma, head and neck, liver or kidney cancer. Source: CD4+ or CD8+ T cells sorted from blood, taken in a trial of the OX40 agonist ivuxolimab. The V and J genes are TRBV2 and TRBJ2-2; perhaps TRBD2 as D (5 bases). CDR3 residues: CASSGPAGTGELFF. DNA of the CDR3: TGTGCCAGCAGCGGCCCTGCGGGCACCGGGGAGCTGTTTTTT.